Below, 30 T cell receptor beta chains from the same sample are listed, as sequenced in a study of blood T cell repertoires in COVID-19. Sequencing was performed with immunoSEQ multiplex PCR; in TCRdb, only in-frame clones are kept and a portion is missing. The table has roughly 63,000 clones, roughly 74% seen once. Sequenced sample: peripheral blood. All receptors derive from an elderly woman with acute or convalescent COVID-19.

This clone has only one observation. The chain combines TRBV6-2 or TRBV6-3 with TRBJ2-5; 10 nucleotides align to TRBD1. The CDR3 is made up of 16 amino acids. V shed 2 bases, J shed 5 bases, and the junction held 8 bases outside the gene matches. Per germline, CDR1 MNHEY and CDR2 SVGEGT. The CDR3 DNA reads TGTGCCAGCAGTTACGAGTCGGGGACAGGGGCCGAGACCCAGTACTTC. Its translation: CASSYESGTGAETQYF.

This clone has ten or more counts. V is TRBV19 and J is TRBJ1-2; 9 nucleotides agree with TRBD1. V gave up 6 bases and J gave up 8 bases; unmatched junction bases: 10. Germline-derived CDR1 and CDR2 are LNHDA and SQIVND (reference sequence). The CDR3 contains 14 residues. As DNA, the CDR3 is TGTGCCAGTAGGAACCCCTGGACAGGGGAGGGCTACACCTTC. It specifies CASRNPWTGEGYTF.

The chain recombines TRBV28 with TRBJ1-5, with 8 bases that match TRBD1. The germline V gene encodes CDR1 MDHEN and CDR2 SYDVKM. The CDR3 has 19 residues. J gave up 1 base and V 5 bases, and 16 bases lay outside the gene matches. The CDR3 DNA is TGTGCCAGCAGTCCGATCGGGACAGGAAGAAGTCGGAGCAATCAGCCCCAGCATTTT. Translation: CASSPIGTGRSRSNQPQHF.

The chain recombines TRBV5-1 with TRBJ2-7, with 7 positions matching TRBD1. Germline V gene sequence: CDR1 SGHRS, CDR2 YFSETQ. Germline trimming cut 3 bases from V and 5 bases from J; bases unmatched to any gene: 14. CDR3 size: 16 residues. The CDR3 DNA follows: TGCGCCAGCAGCTCTCGAATGACAGGGTTGGCGAACGAGCAGTACTTC. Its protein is CASSSRMTGLANEQYF.

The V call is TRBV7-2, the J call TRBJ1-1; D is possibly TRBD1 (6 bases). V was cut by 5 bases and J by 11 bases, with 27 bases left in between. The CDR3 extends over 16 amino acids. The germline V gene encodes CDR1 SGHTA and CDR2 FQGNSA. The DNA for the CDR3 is TGTGCCAGCAGCACACGACCCCGACAGGTCTTCAGTTGGGCTTTCTTT. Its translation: CASSTRPRQVFSWAFF.

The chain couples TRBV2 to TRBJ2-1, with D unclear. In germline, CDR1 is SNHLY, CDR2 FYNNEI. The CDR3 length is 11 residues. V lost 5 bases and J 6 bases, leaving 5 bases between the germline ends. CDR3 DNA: TGTGCCAGCAGTATTAGCAATGAGCAGTTCTTC. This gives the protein CASSISNEQFF.

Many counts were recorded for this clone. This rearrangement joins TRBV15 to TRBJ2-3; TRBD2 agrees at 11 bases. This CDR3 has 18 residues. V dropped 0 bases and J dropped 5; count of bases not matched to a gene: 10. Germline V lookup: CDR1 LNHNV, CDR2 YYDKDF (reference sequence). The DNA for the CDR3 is TGTGCCACCAGCAGAGATCTACTAGCGGGAGTGTCAATAGATACGCAGTATTTT. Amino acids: CATSRDLLAGVSIDTQYF. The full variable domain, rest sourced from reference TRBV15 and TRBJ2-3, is DAMVIQNPRYQVTQFGKPVTLSCSQTLNHNVMYWYQQKSSQAPKLLFHYYDKDFNNEADTPDNFQSRRPNTSFCFLDIRSPGLGDTAMYLCATSRDLLAGVSIDTQYFGPGTRLTVL.

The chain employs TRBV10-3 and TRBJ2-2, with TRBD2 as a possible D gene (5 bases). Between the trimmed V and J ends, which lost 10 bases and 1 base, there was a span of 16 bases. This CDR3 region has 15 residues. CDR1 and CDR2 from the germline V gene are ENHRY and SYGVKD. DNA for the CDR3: TGTGCCACGCACGGCGGGCGGCAGAACACCGGGGAGCTGTTTTTT. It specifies CATHGGRQNTGELFF.

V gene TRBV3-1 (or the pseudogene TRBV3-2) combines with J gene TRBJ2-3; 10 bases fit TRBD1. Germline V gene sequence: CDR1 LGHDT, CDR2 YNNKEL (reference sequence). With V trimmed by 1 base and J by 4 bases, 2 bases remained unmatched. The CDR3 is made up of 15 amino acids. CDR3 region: CASSQGQGAPDTQYF. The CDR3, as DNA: TGTGCCAGCAGCCAAGGACAGGGGGCACCAGATACGCAGTATTTT.

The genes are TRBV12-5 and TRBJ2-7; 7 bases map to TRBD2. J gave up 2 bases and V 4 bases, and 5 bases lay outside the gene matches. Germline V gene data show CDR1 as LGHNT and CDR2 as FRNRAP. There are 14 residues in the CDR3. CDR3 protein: CASGYSGGPYEQYF. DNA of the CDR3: TGTGCTAGTGGTTATTCGGGGGGACCCTACGAGCAGTACTTC.

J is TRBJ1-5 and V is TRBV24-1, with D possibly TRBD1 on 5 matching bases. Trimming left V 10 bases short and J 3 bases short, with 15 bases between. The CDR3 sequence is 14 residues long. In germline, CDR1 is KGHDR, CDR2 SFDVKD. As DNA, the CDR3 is TGTGCCACAGGCGACGGGGGAGACAATCAGCCCCAGCATTTT. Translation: CATGDGGDNQPQHF.

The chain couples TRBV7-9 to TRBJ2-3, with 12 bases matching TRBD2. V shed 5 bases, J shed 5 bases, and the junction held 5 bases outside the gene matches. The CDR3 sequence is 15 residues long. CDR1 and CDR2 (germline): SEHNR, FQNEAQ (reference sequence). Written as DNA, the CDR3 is TGTGCCAGCAGCGCTAGCGGGAGGGCCGTAGATACGCAGTATTTT. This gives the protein CASSASGRAVDTQYF.

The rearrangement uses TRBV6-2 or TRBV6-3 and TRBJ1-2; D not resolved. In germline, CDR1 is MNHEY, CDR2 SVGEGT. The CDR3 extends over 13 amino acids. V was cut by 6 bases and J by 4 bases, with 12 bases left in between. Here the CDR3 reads CASSPLSSYGYTF. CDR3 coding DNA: TGTGCCAGCAGCCCCCTTTCGTCCTATGGCTACACCTTC.

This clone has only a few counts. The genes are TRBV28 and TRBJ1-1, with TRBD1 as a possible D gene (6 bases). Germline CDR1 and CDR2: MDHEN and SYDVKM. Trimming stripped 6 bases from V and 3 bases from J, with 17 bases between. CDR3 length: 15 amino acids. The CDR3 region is CASSLYTGRDTEAFF. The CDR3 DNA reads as TGTGCCAGCAGCTTGTACACAGGGAGGGACACTGAAGCTTTCTTT.

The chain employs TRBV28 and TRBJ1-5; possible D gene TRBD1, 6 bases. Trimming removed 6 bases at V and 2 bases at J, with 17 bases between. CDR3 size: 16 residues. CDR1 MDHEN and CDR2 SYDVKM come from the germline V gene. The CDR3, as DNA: TGTGCCAGCAGACCGGGACAAAGGTTTGGCAATCAGCCCCAGCATTTT. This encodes CASRPGQRFGNQPQHF. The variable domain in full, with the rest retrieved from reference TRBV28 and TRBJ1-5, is DVKVTQSSRYLVKRTGEKVFLECVQDMDHENMFWYRQDPGLGLRLIYFSYDVKMKEKGDIPEGYSVSREKKERFSLILESASTNQTSMYLCASRPGQRFGNQPQHFGDGTRLSIL.

CDR3 bases: TGTGCCTGGAGTACGGGGGAAAAACTGTTTTTT. As protein: CAWSTGEKLFF. This chain links TRBV30 with TRBJ1-4; no definite D call. V lost 2 bases and J lost 8, with 6 bases in between. Germline V lookup: CDR1 GTSNPN, CDR2 SVGIG (reference sequence). The CDR3 consists of 11 residues.

The CDR3 nucleotides read TGTGCCACCAGCAGAGGGGCTAGCGGAACCTACGAGCAGTACTTC. Its protein is CATSRGASGTYEQYF. This chain connects TRBV15 to TRBJ2-7; 7 bases agree with TRBD2. The junction had 5 bases not matched to a gene; V was cut back by 1 base and J by 2 bases. This CDR3 spans 15 amino acids. Germline CDR1 reads LNHNV; CDR2 reads YYDKDF (reference sequence).

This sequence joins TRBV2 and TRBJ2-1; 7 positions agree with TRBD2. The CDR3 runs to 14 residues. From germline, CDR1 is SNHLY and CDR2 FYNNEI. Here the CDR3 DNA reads TGTGGAAGCGGGCGGGAGAGCTCCTACAATGAGCAGTTCTTC. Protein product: CGSGRESSYNEQFF. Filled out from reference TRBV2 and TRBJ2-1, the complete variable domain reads EPEVTQTPSHQVTQMGQEVILRCVPISNHLYFYWYRQILGQKVEFLVSFYNNEISEKSEIFDDQFSVERPDGSNFTLKIRSTKLEDSAMYFCGSGRESSYNEQFFGPGTRLTVL.

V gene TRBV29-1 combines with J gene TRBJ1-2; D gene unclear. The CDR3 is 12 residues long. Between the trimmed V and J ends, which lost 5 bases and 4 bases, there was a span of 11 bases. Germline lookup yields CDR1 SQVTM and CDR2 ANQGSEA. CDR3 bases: TGCAGCGTTCCATTCGGTGGCTATGGCTACACCTTC. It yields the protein CSVPFGGYGYTF.

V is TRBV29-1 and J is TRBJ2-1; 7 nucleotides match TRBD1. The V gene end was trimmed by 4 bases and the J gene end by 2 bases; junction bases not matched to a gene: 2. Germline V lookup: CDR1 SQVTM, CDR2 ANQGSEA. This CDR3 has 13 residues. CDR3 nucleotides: TGCAGCGTTGTTGACAGGGCCTACAATGAGCAGTTCTTC. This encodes CSVVDRAYNEQFF.

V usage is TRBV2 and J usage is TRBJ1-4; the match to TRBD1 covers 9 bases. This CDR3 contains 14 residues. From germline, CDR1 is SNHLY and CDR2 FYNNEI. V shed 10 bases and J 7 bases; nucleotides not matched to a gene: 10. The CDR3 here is CATGTGRSLEKLFF. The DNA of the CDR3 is TGTGCCACCGGGACAGGGAGAAGTCTTGAAAAACTGTTTTTT. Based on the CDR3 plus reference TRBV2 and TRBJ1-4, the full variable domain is EPEVTQTPSHQVTQMGQEVILRCVPISNHLYFYWYRQILGQKVEFLVSFYNNEISEKSEIFDDQFSVERPDGSNFTLKIRSTKLEDSAMYFCATGTGRSLEKLFFGSGTQLSVL.

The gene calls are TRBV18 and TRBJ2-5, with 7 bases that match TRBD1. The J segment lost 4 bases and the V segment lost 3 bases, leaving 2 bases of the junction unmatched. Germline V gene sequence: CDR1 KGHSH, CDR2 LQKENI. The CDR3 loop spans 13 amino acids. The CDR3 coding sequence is TGTGCCAGCTCACCCACAGGGGTAGAGACCCAGTACTTC. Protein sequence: CASSPTGVETQYF.

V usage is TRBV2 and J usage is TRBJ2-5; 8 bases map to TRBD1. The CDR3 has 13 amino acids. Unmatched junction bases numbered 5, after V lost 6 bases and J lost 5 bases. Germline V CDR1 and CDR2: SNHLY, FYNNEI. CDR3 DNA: TGTGCCAGCAGCCTGGACAGGGTGGAGACCCAGTACTTC. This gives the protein CASSLDRVETQYF. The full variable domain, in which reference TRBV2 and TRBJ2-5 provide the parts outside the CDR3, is EPEVTQTPSHQVTQMGQEVILRCVPISNHLYFYWYRQILGQKVEFLVSFYNNEISEKSEIFDDQFSVERPDGSNFTLKIRSTKLEDSAMYFCASSLDRVETQYFGPGTRLLVL.

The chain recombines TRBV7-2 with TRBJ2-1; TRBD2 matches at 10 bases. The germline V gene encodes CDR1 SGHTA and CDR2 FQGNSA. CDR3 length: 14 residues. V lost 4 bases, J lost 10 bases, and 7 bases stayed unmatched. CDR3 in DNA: TGTGCCAGCAGCTCACAGCCGGGACTAGCGGAGCAGTTCTTC. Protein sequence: CASSSQPGLAEQFF.

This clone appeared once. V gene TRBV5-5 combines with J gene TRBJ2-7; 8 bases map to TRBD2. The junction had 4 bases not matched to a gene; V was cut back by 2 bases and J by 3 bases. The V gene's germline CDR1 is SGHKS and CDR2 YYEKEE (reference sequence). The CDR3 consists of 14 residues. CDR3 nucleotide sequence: TGTGCCAGCAGCTTCTCGCGGGAGGTCTACGAGCAGTACTTC. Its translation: CASSFSREVYEQYF.

CDR3 sequence reads: CASRELAGGPYEQYF. In DNA, the CDR3 is TGTGCCAGCAGAGAGCTAGCGGGAGGGCCCTACGAGCAGTACTTC. J is TRBJ2-7 and V is TRBV28; TRBD2 matches 12 bases. The V gene end was trimmed by 6 bases and the J gene end by 2 bases; junction bases not matched to a gene: 5. This CDR3 has 15 amino acids. Per the germline V gene, CDR1 is MDHEN and CDR2 is SYDVKM.

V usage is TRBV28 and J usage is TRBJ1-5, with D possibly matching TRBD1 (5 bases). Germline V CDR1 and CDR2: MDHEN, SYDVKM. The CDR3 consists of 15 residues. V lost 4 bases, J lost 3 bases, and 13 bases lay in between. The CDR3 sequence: CASSSSGGNNQPQHF. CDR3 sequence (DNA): TGTGCCAGCAGTTCTTCCGGGGGGAACAATCAGCCCCAGCATTTT.

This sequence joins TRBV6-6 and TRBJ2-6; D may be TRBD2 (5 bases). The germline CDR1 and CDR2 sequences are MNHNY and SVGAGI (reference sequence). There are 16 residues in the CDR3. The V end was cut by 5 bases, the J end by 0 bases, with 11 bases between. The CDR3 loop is CASSTRRSSGANVLTF. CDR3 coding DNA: TGTGCCAGCAGTACTAGACGGTCCTCTGGGGCCAACGTCCTGACTTTC.

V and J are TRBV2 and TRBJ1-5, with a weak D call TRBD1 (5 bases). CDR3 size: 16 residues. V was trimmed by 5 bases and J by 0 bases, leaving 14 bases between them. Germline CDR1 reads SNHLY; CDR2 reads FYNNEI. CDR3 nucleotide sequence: TGTGCCAGCAGTAGGACATCTCCCGGTAGCAATCAGCCCCAGCATTTT. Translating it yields CASSRTSPGSNQPQHF.

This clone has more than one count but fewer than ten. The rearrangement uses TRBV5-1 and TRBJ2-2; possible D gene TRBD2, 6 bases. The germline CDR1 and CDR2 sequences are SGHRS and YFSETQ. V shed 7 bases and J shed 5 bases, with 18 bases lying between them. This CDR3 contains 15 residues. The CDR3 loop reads CASREGFRGTGELFF. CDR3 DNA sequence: TGCGCCAGCCGGGAAGGATTTCGGGGGACCGGGGAGCTGTTTTTT.